This T cell receptor (beta chain) originates from a study of blood T cell repertoires in COVID-19. Study information: Acute-phase and convalescent COVID-19 samples originated in the United States, Italy and Spain.

As regards this clone: The junction departs from the called germline gene at one end, perhaps through a read error.

CDR1 and CDR2 (germline): SSHAT, FNYEAQ (reference sequence). The CDR3 is 16 residues long. Recruitment covered about 25 US areas and drew participants whose ages spanned about 18 to 90 years. Generated by immunoSEQ multiplex PCR, the TCRdb table keeps only in-frame clones and is missing some. Of some 190,000 clones in the sample, less than 85% were seen once. The rearrangement joins TRBV7-7 to TRBJ2-1; 10 bases map to TRBD2. The sequence was obtained from a young woman who had recovered from COVID-19. Sequenced input: PBMCs or T cells enriched from blood (not recorded which). This CDR3 is CASSLGSSGRDVEQFF. The CDR3 DNA reads TGTGCTAGCAGCTTAGGTTCTAGCGGGAGAGATGTTGAGCAGTTCTTC. Full variable domain (outside the CDR3, taken from reference TRBV7-7 and TRBJ2-1): GAGVSQSPRYKVTKRGQDVTLRCDPISSHATLYWYQQALGQGPEFLTYFNYEAQPDKSGLPSDRFSAERPEGSISTLTIQRTEQRDSAMYRCASSLGSSGRDVEQFFGPGTRLTVL.